This T cell receptor (beta chain) was recovered during a study of T cells in Graves' hyperthyroidism and ophthalmopathy (dated 2019 in TCRdb). Broadly, across the study: To identify distinguishing TCR V-J signatures, a discovery cohort of around 100 patients was used, comprising approximately 40 with Graves' ophthalmopathy and 57 with stable Graves' hyperthyroidism. An independent validation cohort of 18 to 20 hyperthyroidism patients and about 16 patients who later progressed to ophthalmopathy tested prospective prediction of ophthalmopathy. The roughly 91 discovery patients were randomly split 7:3 into training and test sets. The study also compared thyroid tissue and blood T-cell repertoires from a handful of Graves' hyperthyroidism patients. After sampling, hyperthyroidism patients received methimazole starting at 30 mg daily, and ophthalmopathy patients received high-dose intravenous methylprednisolone. TCR Vbeta CDR3 sequencing of some 140 peripheral blood samples (around 45 ophthalmopathy, 75 to 80 hyperthyroidism and some 17 progressor patients) is reported in the paper.

The TCR beta CDR3 regions were amplified from RNA transcripts. For the first round of RT-PCR on the TCR CDR3, the HTBI primer set was used together with the Qiagen OneStep RT-PCR kit. The libraries were constructed in a second round of multiplex PCR and then size-selected and purified. Paired-end sequencing of the libraries was performed with 100 bp reads on an Illumina HiSeq2000. The paper's data handling went like this. Raw data were processed with SOAPnuke, discarding reads with adapters, uncalled bases, mean Phred below 15, or no exact constant-primer or identifier match. High-quality paired reads were merged with COPE v1.2.5, and unique nucleotide sequences were defined as clonotypes. Clonotypes were aligned to IMGT TRBV, TRBD and TRBJ reference segments using MiTCR v1.1. Only V-J combinations with frequency above 0.0001, covering approximately 99% of repertoires, were analysed. A TCS score was defined as the ratio of F50 (clonal expansion) to E x V (chaos), with BLOSUM62-based TCRdist applied between CDR3 peptides within each V-J. Welch's t-statistics and random forest reduced fewer than 600 V-J features to around 14, which were used in a naive Bayes classifier (R e1071). The similarity between thyroid and blood repertoires was quantified using the Morisita-Horn index. TCRdb applied fastp at Q25 and MiXCR to the public reads, then kept only in-frame beta chains. Rows merge per CDR3 protein into single entries with the most common DNA and genes. TCRdb's processing, not the authors', yielded these V and J calls. The sample table contains 550,000 to 700,000 distinct CDR3 sequences; only one count was recorded for under 60% of them. The biggest ten clones account for around a fifth of the sample.

General findings and caveats noted by the study authors: Ophthalmopathy was separated from stable hyperthyroidism by a 13 V-J signature model, with 87.88% sensitivity and 81% to 82% specificity obtained in cross-validation and 80%/75% obtained in testing. In validation, the model predicted progression to ophthalmopathy with 55% to 71% sensitivity and about 72% specificity, a median of 6.5 months before onset. No statistical method was used to fix the sample size in advance, and group allocation was not hidden from the investigators. Most expanded thyroid clonotypes (frequency above 0.001) were also detected in blood, a finding suggesting that blood repertoires may reflect thyroid immune responses.

Patients with uncontrolled infections, other autoimmune diseases, pregnancy or lactation were excluded. Diagnoses were based on clinical symptoms, serum thyroxine and TRAb, thyroid ultrasound and orbital computed tomography. Trizol reagent was used to extract total RNA, and RNA quality was then checked on an Agilent 2100 Bioanalyzer. On this clonotype itself: This clone's antigen is unknown. Within one base of it there is no much larger clone, and no base qualities were kept.

This sequence was found in an adult woman with Graves' disease, either hyperthyroidism or ophthalmopathy (not recorded which). Sequencing was done on a sample of peripheral blood or thyroid tissue (not recorded which).

The CDR3 corresponds to CASRLNSPRAPLGNQPQHF. Read as DNA, the sequence is TGTGCCAGCAGATTGAATTCACCCCGGGCACCTCTTGGCAATCAGCCCCAGCATTTT. Recombination joined TRBV6-1 with TRBJ1-5; the D gene assignment is ambiguous. Trimming removed 6 bases from V and 2 bases from J, leaving 26 bases between the germline ends. The CDR3 measures 19 amino acids from cysteine to phenylalanine. Only the CDR3 portion is preserved as DNA: 57 bases, with reading frame beginning at the first base. Via the germline V gene, CDR1 is MNHNS and CDR2 SASEGT.